The rows below give T cell receptor beta chains drawn from one sample of a study of CD8+CD57+ T cells in acquired aplastic anemia. TCRdb redid the calling of the reads with MiXCR, one entry per CDR3 protein. The sample lists roughly 130,000 distinct CDR3 sequences; 48% were seen once. The sequencing input was sorted CD4+, CD8+, or CD8+CD57+ T cells (not recorded which) from PBMCs. Every receptor here comes from a human donor in good health, serving as a control. CDR3s include the opening cysteine and the closing phenylalanine or tryptophan. Each record gives: clone size, J gene, D gene, V gene, CDR3 protein, CDR3 DNA. D genes are given only for firm matches. Clone size is given for some rows only: seen once, a few or many times, or a class if the clone is expanded.

>few|TRBJ2-1|-|TRBV20-1
CSARDLGQGEEQFF
TGCAGTGCTAGAGATCTCGGGCAGGGAGAAGAGCAGTTCTTC
>many|TRBJ2-6|-|TRBV2
CASIQVAGANVLTF
TGTGCCAGTATACAGGTAGCTGGGGCCAACGTCCTGACTTTC
>many|TRBJ2-3|-|TRBV7-2
CASSSSKYQTQYF
TGTGCCAGCAGCTCCTCGAAGTACCAAACGCAGTATTTT
>many|TRBJ2-5|-|TRBV12-3/TRBV12-4
CASKGWGQETQYF
TGTGCCAGCAAGGGTTGGGGACAAGAGACCCAGTACTTC
>-|TRBJ2-1|TRBD2|TRBV15
CATSRGRGGSGYEQFF
TGTGCCACCAGCAGGGGGAGGGGCGGGAGTGGCTATGAGCAGTTCTTC
>once|TRBJ1-1|-|TRBV19
CASVARVGTEAFF
TGTGCCAGTGTGGCCAGGGTAGGCACTGAAGCTTTCTTT
>many|TRBJ2-5|-|TRBV7-8
CASSSGEETQYF
TGTGCCAGCAGCTCCGGTGAAGAGACCCAGTACTTC
>-|TRBJ2-1|-|TRBV20-1
CSASFGGPSSYNEQFF
TGCAGTGCTAGTTTTGGCGGGCCGAGCTCCTACAATGAGCAGTTCTTC
>many|TRBJ2-3|-|TRBV2
CASRRGGGPADTQYF
TGTGCCAGCAGGAGGGGGGGGGGCCCGGCAGATACGCAGTATTTT
>-|TRBJ1-6|-|TRBV15
CATRSESSPLHF
TGTGCCACCAGATCAGAGAGTTCACCCCTCCACTTT
>-|TRBJ1-6|TRBD1|TRBV25-1
CASSSGTAYNSPLHF
TGTGCCAGCAGCTCCGGGACAGCGTATAATTCACCCCTCCACTTT
>-|TRBJ1-2|-|TRBV27
CASSLYQGFRGYTF
TGTGCCAGCAGTTTATACCAGGGCTTCCGTGGCTACACCTTC
>-|TRBJ1-5|-|TRBV9
CASSVGTGGGNQPQHF
TGTGCCAGCAGCGTAGGGACGGGGGGTGGCAATCAGCCCCAGCATTTT
>-|TRBJ1-6|TRBD1|TRBV10-3
CAISVRQGDNSPLHF
TGTGCCATCAGTGTAAGACAGGGGGATAATTCACCCCTCCACTTT
>many|TRBJ1-5|-|TRBV20-1
CSARDQGSRSNQPQHF
TGCAGTGCTAGAGATCAAGGCAGCCGTAGCAATCAGCCCCAGCATTTT
>-|TRBJ2-7|TRBD2|TRBV10-3
CAISRAGEDYEQYF
TGTGCCATCAGTAGAGCGGGGGAAGACTACGAGCAGTACTTC
>few|TRBJ2-3|TRBD2|TRBV14
CASRLAGGRSADTQYF
TGTGCCAGCAGACTAGCGGGGGGGCGTAGCGCAGATACGCAGTATTTT
>many|TRBJ1-2|-|TRBV6-1
CASSEVLGRYGYTF
TGTGCCAGCAGTGAAGTCCTCGGAAGGTATGGCTACACCTTC
>many|TRBJ1-3|-|TRBV7-8
CASSLLARVGNTIYF
TGTGCCAGCAGCCTCTTGGCCCGGGTCGGAAACACCATATATTTT
>-|TRBJ2-3|-|TRBV15
CATSRDPGGATDTQYF
TGTGCCACCAGCAGAGATCCCGGGGGCGCGACAGATACGCAGTATTTT
>-|TRBJ2-7|TRBD2|TRBV10-3
CAISDPGLGFYEQYF
TGTGCCATCAGTGACCCCGGACTAGGTTTCTACGAGCAGTACTTC
>-|TRBJ2-1|TRBD2|TRBV7-8
CASSPKPSGGLGQFF
TGTGCCAGCAGCCCTAAACCTAGCGGCGGCTTGGGGCAGTTCTTC
>-|TRBJ2-1|TRBD2|TRBV19
CASSITLAVEQFF
TGTGCCAGTAGTATAACACTAGCGGTGGAGCAGTTCTTC
>-|TRBJ1-2|-|TRBV7-8
CTSSVDGYGYTF
TGTACCAGCAGCGTAGACGGGTATGGCTACACCTTC
>many|TRBJ1-4|-|TRBV5-6
CASSFLDRRVF
TGTGCCAGCAGTTTTCTGGATAGAAGGGTTTTT
>-|TRBJ1-2|-|TRBV24-1
CATSDGVRGYTF
TGTGCCACCAGTGATGGGGTCCGCGGCTACACCTTC
>many|TRBJ2-5|TRBD2|TRBV24-1
CATSPGTSGVPETQYF
TGTGCCACCAGTCCCGGGACTAGCGGGGTGCCTGAGACCCAGTACTTC
>-|TRBJ2-7|-|TRBV15
CATSRDREQQYF
TGTGCCACCAGCAGAGATCGAGAGCAGCAGTACTTC
>-|TRBJ1-1|-|TRBV10-3
CAISESAGVRPNTEAFF
TGTGCCATCAGTGAGTCGGCCGGAGTCAGACCGAACACTGAAGCTTTCTTT
>few|TRBJ2-3|TRBD2|TRBV29-1
CSVTTSVGTDTQYF
TGCAGCGTCACGACTAGCGTGGGGACAGATACGCAGTATTTT
>few|TRBJ1-2|TRBD1|TRBV5-4
CASSLAGTGRRYGYTF
TGTGCCAGCAGCTTGGCCGGGACAGGGAGGCGGTATGGCTACACCTTC
>-|TRBJ1-1|-|TRBV5-5
CASRPYGGNTEAFF
TGTGCCAGCAGGCCCTATGGGGGGAACACTGAAGCTTTCTTT
>-|TRBJ2-7|TRBD1|TRBV6-1
CASSGQGMGGEQYF
TGTGCCAGCAGTGGACAGGGGATGGGTGGCGAGCAGTACTTC
>many|TRBJ1-2|-|TRBV11-2
CASSSWVDGVRDYGYTF
TGTGCCAGCAGCTCCTGGGTCGATGGGGTGAGGGACTATGGCTACACCTTC
>-|TRBJ2-7|TRBD1|TRBV10-3
CAISPGTGSYEQYF
TGTGCCATCAGCCCCGGGACAGGGTCCTACGAGCAGTACTTC
>many|TRBJ1-6|-|TRBV20-1
CSARDGLRAQSYNSPLHF
TGCAGTGCTAGAGATGGGTTGAGGGCACAGTCCTATAATTCACCCCTCCACTTT
>few|TRBJ2-7|-|TRBV5-5
CASSLELGQSSYEQYF
TGTGCCAGCAGCTTGGAGCTTGGGCAGAGCTCCTACGAGCAGTACTTC